This T cell receptor beta chain was retrieved from a study of OX40 agonist ivuxolimab in advanced cancers. The CDR3 covers 14 residues. Looked up from germline, CDR1 is SEHNR and CDR2 is FQNEAQ (reference sequence). With 5 bases removed from V and 6 bases from J, the gap between germline ends came to 16 bases. Sequencing used immunoSEQ multiplex PCR; TCRdb keeps in-frame clones, though not all of them. The data hold 65,000 to 100,000 clones, with 84% observed a single time. This material consisted of CD4+ or CD8+ T cells sorted from blood, taken in a trial of the OX40 agonist ivuxolimab. The chain couples TRBV7-9 to TRBJ1-2; D gene uncertain. This TCR was recovered from an adult with an advanced solid tumor such as melanoma, head and neck, liver or kidney cancer. The CDR3 DNA sequence: TGTGCCAGCAGCCTTGGGTCTCTCTCGGATGGCTACACCTTC. Translated, it gives CASSLGSLSDGYTF.